The next 22 T cell receptor beta chains were all read from a single sample in a study of T cell clonotyping in hematopoietic cell transplantation. Profiling relied on immunoSEQ multiplex PCR, and the TCRdb table lists in-frame clones only, not all of them. The sample includes around 11,000 clones, around 90% seen only once; the top ten take 14% to 15%. Time point noted: recipient sample about 28 days before transplant, after cytoreduction. The sequencing used peripheral blood mononuclear cells, collected before stem cell transplant. All receptors come from a woman aged 50 to 60 with chronic myeloid leukemia. Some clones in this sample may be carry-over from other donors' samples.

CDR3 sequence reads: CSVGLAESYEQYF. The CDR3 DNA reads TGCAGCGTAGGACTAGCGGAGTCCTACGAGCAGTACTTC. The V and J genes are TRBV29-1 and TRBJ2-7; 10 bases map to TRBD2. The length of the CDR3 is 13 residues. Germline trimming cut 6 bases from V and 1 base from J; bases unmatched to any gene: 3. Germline CDR1 and CDR2: SQVTM and ANQGSEA.

The chain carries TRBV27 and TRBJ1-5, with TRBD1 matching over 8 bases. CDR3 length: 16 residues. The V and J ends lost 5 bases and 1 base, in that order; junction bases with no gene match: 7. CDR1 and CDR2 (germline): MNHEY, SMNVEV (reference sequence). The DNA of the CDR3 is TGTGCCAGCAGTCAACAGGGGGTGTTGAGCAATCAGCCCCAGCATTTT. Translation gives CASSQQGVLSNQPQHF.

V is TRBV19 and J is TRBJ2-1; 12 bases align to TRBD2. In germline, CDR1 is LNHDA, CDR2 SQIVND (reference sequence). Unmatched junction bases numbered 8, after V lost 5 bases and J lost 12 bases. CDR3 length equals 14 residues. The CDR3 region is CASSSETSGSGQFF. Written as DNA, the CDR3 is TGTGCCAGTAGTTCAGAGACTAGCGGGAGTGGGCAGTTCTTC.

This clone has only one observation. V usage is TRBV7-8 and J usage is TRBJ2-7, with TRBD2 identical over 8 bases. The CDR3 runs to 16 residues. The V segment lost 5 bases and the J segment 2 bases; nucleotides outside the gene matches: 11. The germline V gene encodes CDR1 SGHVS and CDR2 FQNEAQ. In DNA, the CDR3 is TGTGCCAGCAGCAAGTCGGACTATAGCGGGACCTACGAGCAGTACTTC. Translating it yields CASSKSDYSGTYEQYF.

This chain joins TRBV5-8 and TRBJ2-5; TRBD1 matches 8 bases. Germline V CDR1 and CDR2: SGHTS, YDEGEE. The CDR3 has 15 residues. V shed 0 bases and J 6 bases; nucleotides not matched to a gene: 7. The CDR3 region has the DNA TGTGCCAGCAGCTTGGAAACAGGGGGAGTAAAGACCCAGTACTTC. It is translated as CASSLETGGVKTQYF.

The V gene is TRBV9, the J gene TRBJ2-3; D tentatively fits TRBD1 or TRBD2 (6 bases each). The CDR3 contains 15 residues. Germline V gives CDR1 SGDLS, CDR2 YYNGEE. The V and J ends lost 2 bases and 0 bases respectively, with 10 bases between them. The CDR3 loop is CASSVGGHSTDTQYF. CDR3 DNA sequence: TGTGCCAGCAGCGTTGGGGGGCATAGCACAGATACGCAGTATTTT. The entire variable domain, with the rest obtained from reference TRBV9 and TRBJ2-3, is as follows: DSGVTQTPKHLITATGQRVTLRCSPRSGDLSVYWYQQSLDQGLQFLIQYYNGEERAKGNILERFSAQQFPDLHSELNLSSLELGDSALYFCASSVGGHSTDTQYFGPGTRLTVL.

The rearrangement links TRBV5-6 to TRBJ2-1, with D unclear. Germline CDR1 SGHDT, CDR2 YYEEEE. The CDR3 loop spans 15 amino acids. V was trimmed by 0 bases and J by 9 bases, leaving 16 bases between them. CDR3 amino acids: CASSLALSLNLEQFF. In DNA form, the CDR3 reads TGTGCCAGCAGCTTGGCACTATCCCTCAATCTTGAGCAGTTCTTC.

Here the CDR3 DNA reads TGTGCCATCAGTGAGAACAGGGCGTGGGGGATCAATGAAAAACTGTTTTTT. This encodes CAISENRAWGINEKLFF. This rearrangement joins TRBV10-3 to TRBJ1-4; D may be TRBD1 (6 bases). V was clipped by 2 bases and J by 5 bases, with 18 bases between them. The CDR3 totals 17 residues. Per the germline V gene, CDR1 is ENHRY and CDR2 is SYGVKD.

This clone was counted a few times. J is TRBJ1-2 and V is TRBV11-2, with 8 bases fitting TRBD1. The CDR3 runs 14 residues. V lost 5 bases, J lost 6 bases, and 8 bases stayed unmatched. Per germline, CDR1 SGHAT and CDR2 FQNNGV. In DNA, the CDR3 is TGTGCCAGCAGCCGTATAAAGGACAGGGATGGCTACACCTTC. This translates into CASSRIKDRDGYTF.

The chain has TRBV4-2 and TRBJ2-7; D is unresolved. The V and J ends lost 0 bases and 4 bases respectively, with 10 bases between them. The CDR3 consists of 14 residues. Germline-derived CDR1 and CDR2 are LGHNA and YNFKEQ. Written as DNA, the CDR3 is TGTGCCAGCAGCCAAGATCCCGGGTTGTACGAGCAGTACTTC. Amino acids: CASSQDPGLYEQYF.

CDR3 DNA sequence: TGCGCCAGCAGCCCCTGGACAGACTACACTGAAGCTTTCTTT. Its translation: CASSPWTDYTEAFF. The V call is TRBV5-1, the J call TRBJ1-1, with D perhaps matching TRBD1 (6 bases). V was pared by 4 bases and J by 3 bases, with 13 bases between. CDR3 length: 14 residues. Per the germline V gene, CDR1 is SGHRS and CDR2 is YFSETQ.

CDR3 region: CASSGSANFQETQYF. The CDR3 DNA follows: TGCGCCAGCAGTGGCTCGGCGAATTTCCAAGAGACCCAGTACTTC. This chain uses TRBV10-2 with TRBJ2-5; D is unresolved. V shed 4 bases and J shed 1 base, with 13 bases lying between them. Germline loops: CDR1 WSHSY, CDR2 SAAADI. The CDR3 has 15 residues.

V usage is TRBV30 and J usage is TRBJ2-7; TRBD2 matches at 11 bases. The CDR3 covers 14 residues. Germline trimming cut 8 bases from V and 1 base from J; bases unmatched to any gene: 7. The V gene's germline CDR1 is GTSNPN and CDR2 SVGIG (reference sequence). In DNA, the CDR3 is TGTGCCCTACCTAGGACTAGCGGGTCCTACGAGCAGTACTTC. Amino acid sequence: CALPRTSGSYEQYF.

This clone is labeled large. CDR3 loop: CASSDLAGMLGRQFF. CDR3 nucleotides: TGTGCCAGCAGCGACCTAGCGGGTATGCTCGGTCGGCAGTTCTTC. V is TRBV13 and J is TRBJ2-1; 8 bases match TRBD2. This CDR3 has 15 amino acids. Trimming cost V 5 bases and J 12 bases; bases outside gene matches: 15. Germline-derived CDR1 and CDR2 are PRHDT and FYEKMQ (reference sequence).

This clone ranks as hyperexpanded (1% or more). The rearrangement links TRBV6-5 to TRBJ1-5; D is perhaps TRBD1 (5 bases). Germline assignment: CDR1 MNHEY and CDR2 SVGAGI. The ends were cut back, 4 bases at V and 3 bases at J, with 10 bases in the middle. This CDR3 region has 14 residues. The chain's CDR3 is CASSLARVNQPQHF. CDR3 coding DNA: TGTGCCAGCAGTTTAGCCAGGGTCAATCAGCCCCAGCATTTT.

The rearrangement uses TRBV28 and TRBJ2-5; weak D call: TRBD2 (6 bases). This CDR3 region has 14 residues. Per germline, CDR1 MDHEN and CDR2 SYDVKM. Trimming took off 5 bases at V and 8 bases at J, with 18 bases between the two ends. The CDR3 region has the DNA TGTGCCAGCAGTCTTTCCCGGGGGAGCGTTACCCAGTACTTC. Translated: CASSLSRGSVTQYF.

This sequence joins TRBV2 and TRBJ2-7; 7 nucleotides agree with TRBD2. Unmatched junction bases numbered 11, after V lost 6 bases and J lost 0 bases. Germline CDR1 reads SNHLY; CDR2 reads FYNNEI. The CDR3 consists of 16 residues. The CDR3 bases are TGTGCCAGCAGCGGGGGGAACGGGATGAGCTCCTACGAGCAGTACTTC. This codes for CASSGGNGMSSYEQYF.

The chain recombines TRBV9 with TRBJ1-1; 7 bases are a match to TRBD1. V was clipped by 3 bases and J by 2 bases; unmatched bases: 4. The CDR3 runs 14 residues. Germline values: CDR1 SGDLS, CDR2 YYNGEE. The CDR3 region is CASSERDRNTEAFF. The CDR3 nucleotides read TGTGCCAGCAGCGAACGGGACAGAAACACTGAAGCTTTCTTT.

V usage is TRBV5-6 and J usage is TRBJ2-1, with D possibly matching TRBD1 (6 bases). The germline CDR1 and CDR2 sequences are SGHDT and YYEEEE. The CDR3 sequence is 15 residues long. V shed 0 bases and J shed 6 bases, with 13 bases lying between them. The CDR3 DNA is TGTGCCAGCAGCTTGGACAGGGTCCTTTTCAATGAGCAGTTCTTC. As protein: CASSLDRVLFNEQFF.

The rearrangement joins TRBV7-6 to TRBJ2-1; possible D gene TRBD2, 6 bases. V lost 1 base and J lost 6, with 16 bases in between. CDR3 length equals 16 residues. Per the germline V gene, CDR1 is SGHVS and CDR2 is FNYEAQ. CDR3 sequence (DNA): TGTGCCAGCAGCTTAGGAATAACCCGGGACTCCAATGAGCAGTTCTTC. This gives the protein CASSLGITRDSNEQFF.

This clone was seen more than once but under ten times. The chain combines TRBV27 with TRBJ2-7; TRBD1 matches at 7 bases. V shed 8 bases and J 7 bases; nucleotides not matched to a gene: 8. CDR1 and CDR2 from the germline V gene are MNHEY and SMNVEV (reference sequence). CDR3 size: 12 residues. CDR3 residues: CASVDRVGEQYF. In nucleotides, the CDR3 is TGTGCCAGCGTTGACAGGGTTGGTGAGCAGTACTTC.

The V call is TRBV25-1, the J call TRBJ2-1, with D unresolved. Germline assignment: CDR1 MGHDK and CDR2 SYGVNS. This CDR3 is built from 12 residues. Trimming cost V 6 bases and J 10 bases, with 13 bases left between them. The CDR3 region has the DNA TGTGCCAGCAGGACCGACTCCAAGGAGCAGTTCTTC. Translation: CASRTDSKEQFF.